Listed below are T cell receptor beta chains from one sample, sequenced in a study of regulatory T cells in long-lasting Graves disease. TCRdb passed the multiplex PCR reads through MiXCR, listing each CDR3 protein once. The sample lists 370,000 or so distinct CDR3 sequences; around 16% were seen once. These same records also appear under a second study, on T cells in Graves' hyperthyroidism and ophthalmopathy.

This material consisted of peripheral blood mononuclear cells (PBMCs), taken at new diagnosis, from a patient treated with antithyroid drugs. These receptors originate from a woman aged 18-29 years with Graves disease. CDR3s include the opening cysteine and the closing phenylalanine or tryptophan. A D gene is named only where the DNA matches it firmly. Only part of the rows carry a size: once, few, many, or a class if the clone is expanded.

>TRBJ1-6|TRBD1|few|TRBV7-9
CASQVGTGYNSPLHF
TGTGCGTCGCAGGTCGGGACAGGCTATAATTCACCCCTCCACTTT
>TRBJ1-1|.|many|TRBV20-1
CSARDLRGYNGNTEAFF
TGCAGTGCTAGAGATTTGAGGGGCTACAATGGGAACACTGAAGCTTTCTTT
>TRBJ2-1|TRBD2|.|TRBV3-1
CASSQEAEGRAGGNEQFF
TGTGCCAGCAGCCAAGAGGCGGAGGGGAGGGCGGGAGGCAATGAGCAGTTCTTC
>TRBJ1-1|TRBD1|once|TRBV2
CASSHPPGQGATEAFF
TGTGCCAGCAGCCACCCTCCGGGACAGGGCGCGACTGAAGCTTTCTTT
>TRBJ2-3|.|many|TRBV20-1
CSAPPALPFTDTQYF
TGCAGTGCTCCCCCCGCCCTCCCGTTCACAGATACGCAGTATTTT
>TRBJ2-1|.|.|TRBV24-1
CATSDPSGPPSSNEQFF
TGTGCCACCAGTGATCCCTCCGGGCCTCCCTCGTCGAATGAGCAGTTCTTC
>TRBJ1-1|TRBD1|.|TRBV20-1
CSAQRGQGRPRNTEAFF
TGCAGTGCCCAGAGGGGACAGGGGCGGCCAAGGAACACTGAAGCTTTCTTT
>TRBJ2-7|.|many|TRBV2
CASNLKVQATNYEQYF
TGTGCCAGCAATTTAAAGGTGCAGGCCACCAACTACGAGCAGTACTTC
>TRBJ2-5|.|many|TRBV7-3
CASSATLGETQYF
TGTGCCAGCAGCGCGACCTTGGGAGAGACCCAGTACTTC
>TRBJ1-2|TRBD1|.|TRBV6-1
CASSARQGSGYTF
TGTGCCAGCAGCGCACGACAGGGGAGCGGCTACACCTTC
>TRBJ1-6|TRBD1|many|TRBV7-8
CASSRDSSYNSPLHF
TGTGCCAGCAGCCGGGACAGCTCCTATAATTCACCCCTCCACTTT
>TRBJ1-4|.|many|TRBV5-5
CASSSDILNEKLFF
TGTGCCAGCAGCTCTGACATCCTAAATGAAAAACTGTTTTTT
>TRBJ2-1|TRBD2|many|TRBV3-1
CASSLSGRYNEQFF
TGTGCCAGCAGCCTTAGCGGGAGGTACAATGAGCAGTTCTTC
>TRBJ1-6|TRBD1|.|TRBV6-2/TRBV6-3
CASSYGTGDPLHF
TGTGCCAGCAGTTACGGGACAGGGGATCCCCTCCACTTT
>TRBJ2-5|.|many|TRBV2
CARARGWGETQYF
TGTGCCAGGGCAAGGGGCTGGGGAGAGACCCAGTACTTC
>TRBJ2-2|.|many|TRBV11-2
CASSFTDRFPTFENTGELFF
TGTGCCAGCAGCTTCACCGACAGGTTTCCTACCTTTGAGAACACCGGGGAGCTGTTTTTT
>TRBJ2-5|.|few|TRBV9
CASSPRPQEAQYF
TGTGCCAGCAGCCCCCGCCCTCAAGAGGCCCAGTACTTC
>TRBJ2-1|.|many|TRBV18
CASSPPGGHNYNEQFF
TGTGCCAGCTCACCACCGGGGGGACATAACTACAATGAGCAGTTCTTC
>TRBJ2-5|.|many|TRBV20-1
CSAREGKAYQETQYF
TGCAGTGCTAGAGAGGGGAAGGCCTACCAAGAGACCCAGTACTTC
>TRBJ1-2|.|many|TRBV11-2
CASSEGPSAYYGYTF
TGTGCCAGCAGCGAGGGACCTAGCGCTTACTATGGCTACACCTTC
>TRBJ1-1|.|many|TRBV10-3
CAISETTRGNTEAFF
TGTGCCATCAGTGAAACCACCCGGGGGAACACTGAAGCTTTCTTT
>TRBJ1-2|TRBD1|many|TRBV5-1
CASSLGQGNGYTF
TGCGCCAGCAGCCTGGGACAGGGGAATGGCTACACCTTC
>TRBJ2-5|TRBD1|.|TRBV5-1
CASSPRQDREETQYF
TGCGCCAGCAGCCCCCGACAGGACAGGGAAGAGACCCAGTACTTC
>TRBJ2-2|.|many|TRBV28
CASIQDFSGELFF
TGTGCCAGCATTCAGGATTTTTCCGGGGAGCTGTTTTTT
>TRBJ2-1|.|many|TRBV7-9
CASGRQNNEQFF
TGTGCCAGCGGGCGGCAGAACAATGAGCAGTTCTTC
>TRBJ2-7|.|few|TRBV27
CASSLSISGSSQYF
TGTGCCAGCAGTTTATCGATAAGCGGGTCGAGCCAGTACTTC
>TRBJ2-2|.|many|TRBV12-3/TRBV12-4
CASSFRGTNTGELFF
TGTGCCAGCAGTTTCAGGGGAACGAACACCGGGGAGCTGTTTTTT
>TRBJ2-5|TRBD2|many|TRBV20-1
CSARVGGSGRAGETQYF
TGCAGTGCTAGAGTAGGGGGGAGCGGGAGGGCGGGGGAGACCCAGTACTTC
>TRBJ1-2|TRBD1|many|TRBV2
CASSNQGASYGYTF
TGTGCCAGCAGCAACCAGGGGGCTAGCTATGGCTACACCTTC